This TCR beta chain was captured by sequencing in a study of T cells in Graves' hyperthyroidism and ophthalmopathy. Study outcomes and limitations: Most thyroid clonotypes expanded above 0.001 appeared in blood too.

RNA transcripts gave rise to amplified TCR beta CDR3 regions. First-round RT-PCR with HTBI primers amplified the TCR CDR3 region. Using its own MiXCR run on the multiplex PCR reads, TCRdb lists one record per CDR3 protein. The table includes about 420,000 distinct CDR3 sequences, more than 15% detected once. Germline trimming cut 0 bases from V and 0 bases from J; bases unmatched to any gene: 2. The CDR3 spans 17 residues. CDR1 and CDR2 from the germline V gene are MNHEY and SVGAGI. This clonotype was detected ten times or more. The antigen is unknown. Sequenced: blood. This rearrangement joins TRBV6-5 to TRBJ2-2; the match to TRBD2 covers 9 bases. The TCR sequence derives from a young woman with Graves' hyperthyroidism. The CDR3 loop reads CASSYSASGANTGELFF. The CDR3 DNA sequence: TGTGCCAGCAGTTACTCCGCTAGCGGGGCGAACACCGGGGAGCTGTTTTTT.